The 20 T cell receptor beta chains below all came from one sample that was sequenced in a study of blood T cell repertoires in COVID-19 (dated by TCRdb to between 2020 and 2021). The protocol used for the library was the immunoSEQ multiplex PCR assay. TCRdb limited this immuneACCESS table to in-frame rearrangements with V and J called. A share of clones is missing; checked studies link under half to unresolved V genes, and the rest is unexplained. Within this sample are 250,000 or so clones, with around three quarters of them counted one time only. The ten top clones hold 3% to 3.5% of the sample. The sample was peripheral blood. These TCRs come from a woman older than 75 with acute or convalescent COVID-19.

The chain links TRBV5-6 to TRBJ2-1, with 12 positions matching TRBD1. Germline V gene sequence: CDR1 SGHDT, CDR2 YYEEEE. The CDR3 has 15 amino acids. The trim removed 2 bases at V and 6 bases at J, leaving 3 bases unmatched. CDR3 amino acids: CASSLLGQGANEQFF. The DNA for the CDR3 is TGTGCCAGCAGCTTATTGGGACAGGGGGCCAATGAGCAGTTCTTC.

This clone was seen just once. The J gene is TRBJ1-2, the V gene TRBV10-1; a possible D gene is TRBD1 (5 bases). V lost 3 bases, J lost 4 bases, and 12 bases lay in between. CDR1 is WNHNN and CDR2 is SYGVQD in the germline V gene (reference sequence). This CDR3 region has 14 residues. The CDR3 loop reads CASSDSTDVYGYTF. CDR3 bases: TGCGCCAGCAGTGACTCGACAGATGTCTATGGCTACACCTTC.

This clone was seen many times. The rearrangement uses TRBV13 and TRBJ2-7; D is perhaps TRBD1 (6 bases). The germline gives CDR1 PRHDT, CDR2 FYEKMQ (reference sequence). The CDR3 has 14 amino acids. Trimming shortened V by 2 bases and J by 6 bases, and 14 bases separated the two germline ends. The CDR3: CASSLSGTTGEQYF. CDR3 sequence (DNA): TGTGCCAGCAGCTTAAGTGGGACAACGGGCGAGCAGTACTTC.

This rearrangement joins TRBV3-1 (or the pseudogene TRBV3-2) to TRBJ1-3; possibly TRBD1 for D (6 bases). The CDR3 extends over 14 amino acids. Trimming cost V 6 bases and J 2 bases, with 11 bases left between them. The V gene's germline CDR1 is LGHDT and CDR2 YNNKEL (reference sequence). This chain's CDR3 is CASSIRGTGNTIYF. CDR3 sequence (DNA): TGTGCCAGCAGTATCAGGGGTACTGGAAACACCATATATTTT.

The chain joins TRBV7-2 to TRBJ1-1; D is perhaps TRBD1 (5 bases). Trimming cost V 4 bases and J 7 bases, with 13 bases left between them. The length of the CDR3 is 13 residues. From germline, CDR1 is SGHTA and CDR2 FQGNSA. The CDR3 sequence: CASSSWTDNEAFF. CDR3 in DNA: TGTGCCAGCAGCTCTTGGACGGACAATGAAGCTTTCTTT.

J is TRBJ2-1 and V is TRBV5-1; 9 bases match TRBD1. Germline CDR1 reads SGHRS; CDR2 reads YFSETQ. The CDR3 length is 17 residues. Germline trimming cut 4 bases from V and 6 bases from J; bases unmatched to any gene: 14. CDR3 sequence: CASSGTLIQGAGNEQFF. CDR3 sequence (DNA): TGCGCCAGCAGCGGGACCCTAATACAGGGGGCTGGCAATGAGCAGTTCTTC.

The V call is TRBV11-2, the J call TRBJ1-1; D perhaps matches TRBD1 (5 bases). CDR1 is SGHAT, CDR2 FQNNGV, per germline. The ends were cut back, 4 bases at V and 10 bases at J, with 13 bases in the middle. This CDR3 region has 12 residues. The CDR3 spells CASSSRGEVAFF. The CDR3 nucleotides read TGTGCCAGCAGCTCCCGGGGGGAAGTAGCTTTCTTT.

The chain has TRBV7-7 and TRBJ2-5, with 10 bases lining up with TRBD1. Germline lookup yields CDR1 SSHAT and CDR2 FNYEAQ (reference sequence). With V trimmed by 1 base and J by 5 bases, 4 bases remained unmatched. This CDR3 has 15 amino acids. CDR3 sequence (DNA): TGTGCCAGCAGCTTAGAGGGACAGGGGTCGGAGACCCAGTACTTC. It encodes CASSLEGQGSETQYF.

The chain employs TRBV7-2 and TRBJ1-1; 7 nucleotides agree with TRBD1. Trimming cost V 5 bases and J 1 base; bases outside gene matches: 7. There are 15 residues in the CDR3. From germline, CDR1 is SGHTA and CDR2 FQGNSA. The CDR3, as DNA: TGTGCCAGCAGCGTAGACAGGGTTAGGAACACTGAAGCTTTCTTT. Amino acids: CASSVDRVRNTEAFF.

V gene TRBV19 combines with J gene TRBJ1-2, with TRBD1 matching over 7 bases. This CDR3 has 15 residues. The germline V gene has CDR1 LNHDA and CDR2 SQIVND (reference sequence). V dropped 6 bases and J dropped 4; count of bases not matched to a gene: 11. Here the CDR3 DNA reads TGTGCCAGTAGCCGACAGGGCTGGTTCTCCTATGGCTACACCTTC. Translation: CASSRQGWFSYGYTF.

The sample holds one count of this clone. This rearrangement joins TRBV19 to TRBJ1-1; no clear D. V lost 7 bases and J 3 bases, leaving 12 bases between the germline ends. The V gene's germline CDR1 is LNHDA and CDR2 SQIVND (reference sequence). The CDR3 has 13 residues. The CDR3 loop is CASMAGRYTEAFF. The CDR3, as DNA: TGTGCCAGTATGGCGGGGAGGTACACTGAAGCTTTCTTT. Supplemented by reference TRBV19 and TRBJ1-1, the full variable domain reads DGGITQSPKYLFRKEGQNVTLSCEQNLNHDAMYWYRQDPGQGLRLIYYSQIVNDFQKGDIAEGYSVSREKKESFPLTVTSAQKNPTAFYLCASMAGRYTEAFFGQGTRLTVV.

This chain links TRBV3-1 (or the pseudogene TRBV3-2) with TRBJ1-5, with TRBD1 matching over 9 bases. The J segment lost 7 bases and the V segment lost 4 bases, leaving 8 bases of the junction unmatched. This CDR3 is built from 15 residues. Looked up from germline, CDR1 is LGHDT and CDR2 is YNNKEL (reference sequence). CDR3 DNA: TGTGCCAGCAGCCGTTCCGGACAGGGGATGCAGCCCCAGCATTTT. This sequence encodes CASSRSGQGMQPQHF.

The chain joins TRBV18 to TRBJ2-3, with D perhaps matching TRBD1 (5 bases). Between the trimmed V and J ends, which lost 2 bases and 0 bases, there was a span of 9 bases. CDR1 and CDR2 from the germline V gene are KGHSH and LQKENI. This CDR3 has 15 residues. Here the CDR3 DNA reads TGTGCCAGCTCACCAGGGGCGGTTAGCACAGATACGCAGTATTTT. Its protein product is CASSPGAVSTDTQYF.

The chain employs TRBV5-1 and TRBJ2-5, with D perhaps TRBD1 (5 bases). The CDR3 loop spans 15 amino acids. Germline lookup yields CDR1 SGHRS and CDR2 YFSETQ. Trimming cost V 0 bases and J 4 bases, with 13 bases left between them. The DNA for the CDR3 is TGCGCCAGCAGCTTGGGGTTAGGGGTTGGAGAGACCCAGTACTTC. Amino acids: CASSLGLGVGETQYF.

The genes are TRBV25-1 and TRBJ1-4; 10 nucleotides match TRBD1. V was clipped by 6 bases and J by 7 bases; unmatched bases: 14. Per germline, CDR1 MGHDK and CDR2 SYGVNS. This CDR3 region has 17 residues. The CDR3 sequence is CASSEPGQGWSGEKLFF. CDR3 sequence (DNA): TGTGCCAGCAGCGAACCGGGACAGGGGTGGTCGGGTGAAAAACTGTTTTTT.

The genes are TRBV19 and TRBJ1-1; TRBD1 might be the D (6 bases). Per the germline V gene, CDR1 is LNHDA and CDR2 is SQIVND (reference sequence). Trimming took 7 bases from V and 5 from J, leaving 17 bases between them. The CDR3 totals 14 residues. The CDR3 bases are TGTGCCAGTACCCCGACAGGCAGTGGGACTGAAGCTTTCTTT. Residues: CASTPTGSGTEAFF.

This clone was counted between two and nine times. The chain carries TRBV5-4 and TRBJ2-7; 7 nucleotides agree with TRBD1. CDR1 is SGHNT, CDR2 YYREEE, per germline (reference sequence). CDR3 length equals 16 residues. The trim removed 4 bases at V and 5 bases at J, leaving 15 bases unmatched. CDR3 nucleotide sequence: TGTGCCAGCAGCGGAACGACCCCGGGACAGCTAAACGAGCAGTACTTC. As protein: CASSGTTPGQLNEQYF.

The J gene is TRBJ1-3, the V gene TRBV6-5; possibly TRBD1 for D (5 bases). The germline CDR1 and CDR2 sequences are MNHEY and SVGAGI. The CDR3 extends over 14 amino acids. V lost 5 bases and J lost 2, with 10 bases in between. CDR3 residues: CASSTEGAGNTIYF. CDR3 nucleotide sequence: TGTGCCAGCAGTACGGAAGGGGCTGGAAACACCATATATTTT.

This clone was detected only a few times. The chain combines TRBV3-1 (or the pseudogene TRBV3-2) with TRBJ2-5, with 12 positions matching TRBD2. Germline V CDR1 and CDR2: LGHDT, YNNKEL (reference sequence). V was clipped by 4 bases and J by 5 bases; unmatched bases: 2. The CDR3 runs 14 residues. CDR3 nucleotides: TGTGCCAGCAGCCGACTAGCGGGAGTTGAGACCCAGTACTTC. Translating it yields CASSRLAGVETQYF.

CDR3 protein: CASRTGTGGNEQYF. CDR3 in DNA: TGTGCCAGTAGGACCGGGACAGGAGGGAACGAGCAGTACTTC. The chain joins TRBV19 to TRBJ2-7, with TRBD1 matching over 8 bases. Germline V lookup: CDR1 LNHDA, CDR2 SQIVND (reference sequence). The CDR3 totals 14 residues. V lost 6 bases and J lost 5; bases outside the gene matches: 9.